This T cell receptor beta chain comes out of a study of blood T cell repertoires in COVID-19. As for the study in general: The United States, Italy and Spain provided the acute and convalescent COVID-19 samples.

The ends lost 6 bases at V and 10 bases at J; junction bases unmatched: 10. Germline loops: CDR1 MGHRA, CDR2 YSYEKL. The CDR3 runs to 14 residues. The table came from immunoSEQ multiplex PCR; TCRdb's copy has only in-frame clones and leaves some out. Here the sample spans about 400,000 clones, roughly 86% being singletons. The V call is TRBV4-1, the J call TRBJ2-1, with 9 positions matching TRBD2. This clonotype was sampled from a woman aged 25 to 39 who had recovered from COVID-19. Sequences were obtained from PBMCs or T cells enriched from blood (not recorded which). The CDR3 spells CASRGVAGVGEQFF. CDR3 sequence (DNA): TGCGCCAGCAGGGGGGTAGCGGGAGTTGGGGAGCAGTTCTTC.